The subject of this entry is one T cell receptor (beta chain). Germline V gene sequence: CDR1 SGHNT, CDR2 YYREEE (reference sequence). The CDR3 has 15 residues. The V segment lost 5 bases and the J segment 2 bases; nucleotides outside the gene matches: 9. In the original analysis: Amplification of reference gene primers provided the estimated nucleated cell counts. The protocol was immunoSEQ multiplex PCR, while the TCRdb copy is restricted to in-frame clones and leaves out a portion. Clone size and the V and J calls come from that table; the DNA yielded D and trimming. Of about 160,000 clones listed, approximately 82% are singletons. This record belongs to a study of blood T cell repertoires in COVID-19. Overall study context: Samples representing acute and convalescent COVID-19 were sourced from the United States, Italy and Spain. From T cells, B-cell-depleted T cells, or PBMCs came the material, which was cDNA or gDNA.

The TCR sequence derives from a woman aged 80 or older with acute or convalescent COVID-19. The chain combines TRBV5-4 with TRBJ1-2; the match to TRBD1 covers 7 bases. The sample taken for sequencing was peripheral blood. This chain's CDR3 is CASRSTGSLNYGYTF. CDR3 DNA sequence: TGTGCCAGCAGATCGACAGGGTCGTTAAACTATGGCTACACCTTC.